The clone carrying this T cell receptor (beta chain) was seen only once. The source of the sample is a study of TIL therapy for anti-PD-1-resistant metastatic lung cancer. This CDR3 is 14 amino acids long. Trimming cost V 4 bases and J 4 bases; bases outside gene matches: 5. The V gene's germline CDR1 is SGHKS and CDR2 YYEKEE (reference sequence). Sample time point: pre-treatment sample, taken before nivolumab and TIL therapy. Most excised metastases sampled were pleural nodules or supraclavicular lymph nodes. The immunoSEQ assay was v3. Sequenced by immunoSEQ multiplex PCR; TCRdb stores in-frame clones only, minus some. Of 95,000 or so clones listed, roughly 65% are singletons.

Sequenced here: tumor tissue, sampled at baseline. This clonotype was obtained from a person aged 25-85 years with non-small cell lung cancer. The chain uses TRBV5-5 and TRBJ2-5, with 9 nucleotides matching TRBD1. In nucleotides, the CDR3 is TGTGCCAGCAGCAAGGACAGGGGATCAGAGACCCAGTACTTC. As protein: CASSKDRGSETQYF.